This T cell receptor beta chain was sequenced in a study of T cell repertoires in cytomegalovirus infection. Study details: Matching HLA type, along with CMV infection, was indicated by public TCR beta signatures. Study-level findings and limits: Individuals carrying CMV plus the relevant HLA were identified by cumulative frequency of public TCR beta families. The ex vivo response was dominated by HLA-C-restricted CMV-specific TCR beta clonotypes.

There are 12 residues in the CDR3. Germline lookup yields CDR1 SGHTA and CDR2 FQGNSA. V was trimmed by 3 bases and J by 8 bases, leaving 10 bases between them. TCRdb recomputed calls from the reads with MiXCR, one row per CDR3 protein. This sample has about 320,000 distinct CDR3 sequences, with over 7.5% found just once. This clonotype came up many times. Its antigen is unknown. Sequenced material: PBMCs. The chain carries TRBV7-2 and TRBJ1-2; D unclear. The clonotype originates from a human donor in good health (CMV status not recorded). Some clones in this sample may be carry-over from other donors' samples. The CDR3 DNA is TGTGCCAGCAGCTTCCTACCTGGCGGCTACACCTTC. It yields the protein CASSFLPGGYTF.